The clone carrying this T cell receptor (beta chain) was observed once. This specimen comes from a study of blood T cell repertoires in COVID-19. Background on the study: Whether acute or convalescent, the COVID-19 samples came from the United States, Italy and Spain. Sources were T cells, B-cell-depleted T cells, or PBMCs; the material itself was cDNA or gDNA.

Source study methods: For nucleated cells, counts were estimated from reference gene primer amplification. The protocol was immunoSEQ multiplex PCR, while the TCRdb copy is restricted to in-frame clones and leaves out a portion. V and J calls and clone size come straight from that table; D and trimming were deduced from the DNA. This repertoire shows 130,000 to 150,000 clones, 80% found once; its top ten account for 10% to 15%. With 1 base removed from V and 4 bases from J, the gap between germline ends came to 13 bases. There are 14 residues in the CDR3. CDR1 SQVTM and CDR2 ANQGSEA come from the germline V gene.

This sequence was found in a man in his 60s with active or convalescent COVID-19. The V and J genes are TRBV29-1 and TRBJ1-2; no definite D call. Sequencing was performed on peripheral blood. CDR3 region: CSVEVITALYGYTF. The CDR3 coding sequence is TGCAGCGTTGAAGTAATCACAGCACTCTATGGCTACACCTTC. The complete variable domain, with remaining parts taken from reference TRBV29-1 and TRBJ1-2, reads SAVISQKPSRDICQRGTSLTIQCQVDSQVTMMFWYRQQPGQSLTLIATANQGSEATYESGFVIDKFPISRPNLTFSTLTVSNMSPEDSSIYLCSVEVITALYGYTFGSGTRLTVV.